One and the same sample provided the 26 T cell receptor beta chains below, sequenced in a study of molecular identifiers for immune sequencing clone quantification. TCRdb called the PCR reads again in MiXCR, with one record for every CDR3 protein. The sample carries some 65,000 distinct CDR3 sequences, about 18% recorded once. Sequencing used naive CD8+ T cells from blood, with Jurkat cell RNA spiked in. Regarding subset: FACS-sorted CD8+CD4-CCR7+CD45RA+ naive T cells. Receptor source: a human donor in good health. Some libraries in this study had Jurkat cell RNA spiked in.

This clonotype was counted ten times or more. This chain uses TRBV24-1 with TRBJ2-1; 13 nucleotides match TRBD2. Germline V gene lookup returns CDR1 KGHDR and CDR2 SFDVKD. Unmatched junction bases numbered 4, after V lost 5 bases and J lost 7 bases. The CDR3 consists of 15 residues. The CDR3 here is CATSAGTSGVNEQFF. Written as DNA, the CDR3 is TGTGCCACCAGTGCCGGGACTAGCGGGGTGAATGAGCAGTTCTTC.

In nucleotides, the CDR3 is TGCGCCAGCAGCCACCTAGCGGGAGGGGCCGATGAGCAGTTCTTC. Encoded protein: CASSHLAGGADEQFF. The chain has TRBV4-1 and TRBJ2-1; 12 positions match TRBD2. Unmatched junction bases numbered 5, after V lost 3 bases and J lost 8 bases. There are 15 residues in the CDR3. Germline assignment: CDR1 MGHRA and CDR2 YSYEKL.

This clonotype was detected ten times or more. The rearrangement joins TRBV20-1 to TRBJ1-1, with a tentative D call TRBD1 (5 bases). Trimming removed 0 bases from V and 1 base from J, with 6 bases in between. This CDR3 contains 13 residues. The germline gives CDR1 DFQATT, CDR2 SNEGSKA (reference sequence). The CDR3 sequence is CSAREGGNTEAFF. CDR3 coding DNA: TGCAGTGCTAGAGAGGGGGGGAACACTGAAGCTTTCTTT.

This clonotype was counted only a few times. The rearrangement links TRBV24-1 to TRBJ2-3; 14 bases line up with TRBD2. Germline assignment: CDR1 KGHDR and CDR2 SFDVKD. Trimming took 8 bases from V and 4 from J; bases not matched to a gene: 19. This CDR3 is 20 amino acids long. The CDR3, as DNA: TGTGCCACCACCGCCACACTCGACAGGGCGGGACTAGCGGGAGCAGATACGCAGTATTTT. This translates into CATTATLDRAGLAGADTQYF.

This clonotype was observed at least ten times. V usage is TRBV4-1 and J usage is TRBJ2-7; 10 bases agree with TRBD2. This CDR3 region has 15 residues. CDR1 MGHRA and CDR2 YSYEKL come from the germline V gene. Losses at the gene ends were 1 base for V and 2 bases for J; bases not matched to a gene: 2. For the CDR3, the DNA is TGCGCCAGCAGCCAAGTACTAGCGGGACCCTACGAGCAGTACTTC. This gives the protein CASSQVLAGPYEQYF.

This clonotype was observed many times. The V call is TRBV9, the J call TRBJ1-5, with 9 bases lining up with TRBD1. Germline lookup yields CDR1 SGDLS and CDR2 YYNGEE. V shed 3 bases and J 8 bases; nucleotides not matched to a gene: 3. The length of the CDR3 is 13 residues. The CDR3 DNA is TGTGCCAGCAGCGCCACAGGGGGCGAGCCCCAGCATTTT. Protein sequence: CASSATGGEPQHF.

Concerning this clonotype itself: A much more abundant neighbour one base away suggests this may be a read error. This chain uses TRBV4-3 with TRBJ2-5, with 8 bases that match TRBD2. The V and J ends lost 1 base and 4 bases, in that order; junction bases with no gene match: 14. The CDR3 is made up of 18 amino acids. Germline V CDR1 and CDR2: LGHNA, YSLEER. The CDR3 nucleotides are TGCGCCAGCAGCCAAGGTTTCCCAGCGGGAGTGAGGGGAGAGACCCAGTACTTC. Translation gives CASSQGFPAGVRGETQYF.

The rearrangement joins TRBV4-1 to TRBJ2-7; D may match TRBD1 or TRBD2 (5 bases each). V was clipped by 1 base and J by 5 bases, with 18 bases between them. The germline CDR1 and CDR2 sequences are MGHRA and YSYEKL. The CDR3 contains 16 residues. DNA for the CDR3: TGCGCCAGCAGCCAAGTTGGGACCCTGAAGCCCCACGAGCAGTACTTC. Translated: CASSQVGTLKPHEQYF.

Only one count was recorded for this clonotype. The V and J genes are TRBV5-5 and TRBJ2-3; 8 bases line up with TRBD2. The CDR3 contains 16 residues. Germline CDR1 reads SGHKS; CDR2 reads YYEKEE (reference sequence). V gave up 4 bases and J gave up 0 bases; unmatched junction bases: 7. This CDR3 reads CASSLSGMSSTDTQYF. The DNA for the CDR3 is TGTGCCAGCAGCCTTAGCGGGATGTCGAGCACAGATACGCAGTATTTT.

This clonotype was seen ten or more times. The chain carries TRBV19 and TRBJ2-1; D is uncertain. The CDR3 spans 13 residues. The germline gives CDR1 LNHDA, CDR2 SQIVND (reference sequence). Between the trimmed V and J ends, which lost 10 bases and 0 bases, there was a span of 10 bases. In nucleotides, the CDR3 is TGTGCCACTACAGATAGCTCCTACAATGAGCAGTTCTTC. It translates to CATTDSSYNEQFF.

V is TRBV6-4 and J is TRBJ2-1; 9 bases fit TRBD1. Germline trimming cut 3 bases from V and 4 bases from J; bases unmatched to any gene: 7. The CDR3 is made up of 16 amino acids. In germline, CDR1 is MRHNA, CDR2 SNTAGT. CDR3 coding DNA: TGTGCCAGCAGTGAATCCGGGACAGGGCCTTACAATGAGCAGTTCTTC. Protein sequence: CASSESGTGPYNEQFF.

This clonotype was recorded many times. In DNA, the CDR3 is TGTGCCACCAGTGACTTAGACCTAGACTATGGCTACACCTTC. Translation gives CATSDLDLDYGYTF. The gene calls are TRBV24-1 and TRBJ1-2; no reliable D call. Trimming took 4 bases from V and 3 from J, leaving 11 bases between them. Germline V lookup: CDR1 KGHDR, CDR2 SFDVKD. The CDR3 sequence is 14 residues long.

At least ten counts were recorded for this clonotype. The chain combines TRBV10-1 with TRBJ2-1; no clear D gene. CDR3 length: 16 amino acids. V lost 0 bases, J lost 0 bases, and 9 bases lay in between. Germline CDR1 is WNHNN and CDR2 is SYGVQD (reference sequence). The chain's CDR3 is CASSESTVSSYNEQFF. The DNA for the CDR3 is TGCGCCAGCAGTGAGTCGACGGTCAGCTCCTACAATGAGCAGTTCTTC.

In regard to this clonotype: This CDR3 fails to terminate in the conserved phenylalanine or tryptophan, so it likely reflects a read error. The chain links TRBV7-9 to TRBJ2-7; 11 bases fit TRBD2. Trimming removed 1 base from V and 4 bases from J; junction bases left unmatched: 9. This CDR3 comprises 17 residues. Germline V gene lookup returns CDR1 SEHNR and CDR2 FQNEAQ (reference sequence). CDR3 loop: CASSLGGATSGRYEQYS. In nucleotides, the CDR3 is TGTGCCAGCAGCTTAGGGGGGGCTACTAGCGGGAGATACGAGCAGTACTCC.

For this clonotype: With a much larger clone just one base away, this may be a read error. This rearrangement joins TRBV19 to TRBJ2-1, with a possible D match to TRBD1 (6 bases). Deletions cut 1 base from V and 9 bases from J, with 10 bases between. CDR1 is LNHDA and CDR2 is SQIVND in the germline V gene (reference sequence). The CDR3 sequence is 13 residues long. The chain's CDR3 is CASSIAGAGEQFF. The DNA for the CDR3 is TGTGCCAGTAGTATAGCAGGGGCAGGTGAGCAGTTCTTC.

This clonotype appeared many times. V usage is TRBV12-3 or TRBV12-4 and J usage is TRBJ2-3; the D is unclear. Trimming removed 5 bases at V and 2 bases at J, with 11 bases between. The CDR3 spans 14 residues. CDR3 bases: TGTGCCAGCAGTCCTATCGGACCCACAGATACGCAGTATTTT. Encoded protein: CASSPIGPTDTQYF.

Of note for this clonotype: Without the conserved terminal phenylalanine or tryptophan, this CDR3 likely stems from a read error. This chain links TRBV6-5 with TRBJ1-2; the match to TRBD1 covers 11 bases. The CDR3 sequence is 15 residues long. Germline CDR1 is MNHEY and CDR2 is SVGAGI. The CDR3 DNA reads TGTACCAGCAGTTACTCTACCGGGACAGGGGGTGGCTACACCCTC. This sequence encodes CTSSYSTGTGGGYTL.

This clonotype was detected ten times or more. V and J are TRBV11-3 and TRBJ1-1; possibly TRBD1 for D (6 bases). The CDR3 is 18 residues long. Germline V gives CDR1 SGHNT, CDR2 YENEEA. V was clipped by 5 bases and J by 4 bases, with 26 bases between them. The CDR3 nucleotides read TGTGCCAGCAGCCCCGCCCTATCGACAGGAGGGATGGGCACTGAAGCTTTCTTT. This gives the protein CASSPALSTGGMGTEAFF.

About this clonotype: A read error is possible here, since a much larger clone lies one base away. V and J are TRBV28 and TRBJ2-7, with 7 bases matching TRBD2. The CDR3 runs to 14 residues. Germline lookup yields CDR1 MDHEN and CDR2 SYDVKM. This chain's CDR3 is CANSSGLADYEQYF. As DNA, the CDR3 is TGTGCCAACAGTTCGGGTCTAGCGGATTACGAGCAGTACTTC.

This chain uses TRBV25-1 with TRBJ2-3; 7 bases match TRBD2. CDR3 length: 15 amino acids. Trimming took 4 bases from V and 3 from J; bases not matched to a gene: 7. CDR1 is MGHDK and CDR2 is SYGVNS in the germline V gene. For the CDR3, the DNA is TGTGCCAGCAGTGTGTTCGCGGGAGTTACAGATACGCAGTATTTT. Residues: CASSVFAGVTDTQYF. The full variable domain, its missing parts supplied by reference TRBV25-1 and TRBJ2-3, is EADIYQTPRYLVIGTGKKITLECSQTMGHDKMYWYQQDPGMELHLIHYSYGVNSTEKGDLSSESTVSRIRTEHFPLTLESARPSHTSQYLCASSVFAGVTDTQYFGPGTRLTVL.

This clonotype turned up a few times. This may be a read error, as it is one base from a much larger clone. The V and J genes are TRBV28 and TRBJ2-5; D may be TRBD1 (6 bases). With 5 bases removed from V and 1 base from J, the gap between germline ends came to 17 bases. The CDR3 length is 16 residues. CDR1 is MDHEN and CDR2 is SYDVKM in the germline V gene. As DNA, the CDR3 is TGTGCCAGCAGTCCGCTTGTAGGGGGTAGCCAAGAGACCCAGTACTTC. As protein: CASSPLVGGSQETQYF.

This CDR3 reads CASSLKGRSDEQYF. CDR3 nucleotide sequence: TGTGCCAGCAGCTTAAAGGGGCGCAGCGACGAGCAGTACTTC. This rearrangement joins TRBV7-9 to TRBJ2-7; D might be TRBD1 (5 bases). The CDR3 totals 14 residues. V gave up 2 bases and J gave up 5 bases, with 13 bases separating them. In germline, CDR1 is SEHNR, CDR2 FQNEAQ (reference sequence).

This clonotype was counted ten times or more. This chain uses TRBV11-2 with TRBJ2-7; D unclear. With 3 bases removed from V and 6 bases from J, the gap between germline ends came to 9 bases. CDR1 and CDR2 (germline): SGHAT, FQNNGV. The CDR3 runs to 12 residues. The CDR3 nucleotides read TGTGCCAGCAGCTTCGCCCTTGGCGAGCAGTACTTC. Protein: CASSFALGEQYF.

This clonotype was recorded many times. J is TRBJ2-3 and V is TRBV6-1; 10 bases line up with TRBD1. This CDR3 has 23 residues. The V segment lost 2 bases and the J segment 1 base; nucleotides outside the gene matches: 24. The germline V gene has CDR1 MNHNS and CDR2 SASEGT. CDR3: CASSERAGTGAFLADIGTDTQYF. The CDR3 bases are TGTGCCAGCAGTGAACGAGCCGGGACAGGGGCATTTCTAGCGGACATCGGCACAGATACGCAGTATTTT.

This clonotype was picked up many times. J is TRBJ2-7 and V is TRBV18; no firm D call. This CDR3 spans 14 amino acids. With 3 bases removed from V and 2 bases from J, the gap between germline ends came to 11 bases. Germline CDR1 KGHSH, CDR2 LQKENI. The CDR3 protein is CASSPPEAPYEQYF. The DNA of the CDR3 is TGTGCCAGCTCACCTCCGGAAGCACCCTACGAGCAGTACTTC.

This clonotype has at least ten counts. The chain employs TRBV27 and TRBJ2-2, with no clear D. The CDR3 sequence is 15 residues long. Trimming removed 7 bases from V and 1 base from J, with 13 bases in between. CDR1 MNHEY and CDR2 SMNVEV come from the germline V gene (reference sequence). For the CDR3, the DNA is TGTGCCAGCAAGACCCATCGAATGAACACCGGGGAGCTGTTTTTT. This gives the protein CASKTHRMNTGELFF.